The clone carrying this T cell receptor beta chain was observed once. The data were taken from a study of blood T cell repertoires in COVID-19. V lost 1 base to trimming and J lost 4 bases, with 11 bases between them. CDR1 and CDR2 (germline): MDHEN, SYDVKM. The CDR3 is made up of 14 amino acids. Per the authors' pipeline: The authors estimated nucleated cell counts from reference gene primer amplification. The repertoire was sequenced with immunoSEQ multiplex PCR; TCRdb's copy has only in-frame clones and lacks some. That table furnishes V, J and clone size, whereas the DNA furnished D and trimming. This sample has about 270,000 clones, with approximately 87% found just once. Patients in Seattle were enrolled during active infection, then followed longitudinally.

The TCR sequence derives from a woman in her 30s with COVID-19, enrolled during active disease. Sequenced input: peripheral blood. The rearrangement links TRBV28 to TRBJ2-7, with TRBD1 as a possible D gene (5 bases). CDR3 residues: CASSLFDRPYEQYF. DNA of the CDR3: TGTGCCAGCAGTTTATTTGACAGACCGTACGAGCAGTACTTC. Full variable domain (missing parts from reference TRBV28 and TRBJ2-7): DVKVTQSSRYLVKRTGEKVFLECVQDMDHENMFWYRQDPGLGLRLIYFSYDVKMKEKGDIPEGYSVSREKKERFSLILESASTNQTSMYLCASSLFDRPYEQYFGPGTRLTVT.